Following are 29 T cell receptor beta chains from one sample sequenced in a study of vaccination effects on CD4 cells after COVID-19. For these TCRs, the target antigens are not known. In the ViraFEST assay, antigen-specific CD4+ clonotypes were identified by expansion after peptide-pool stimulation. The culture ran for 10 days, and then CD4+ T cells were isolated. Everyone in the study got two shots of either the BNT162b2 or mRNA-1273 vaccine. The assay was immunoSEQ multiplex PCR, and TCRdb's table has in-frame clones only and misses some. Seen here are around 30,000 clones, more than 65% observed once, and the top ten hold 8.5% to 10%. This specimen was CD4+ T cells from PBMCs cultured with HCoV-NL63 spike peptides, taken after COVID-19 vaccination. The receptors were sampled from a human donor who received a COVID-19 vaccine.

This chain joins TRBV6-6 and TRBJ2-1, with 7 bases that match TRBD2. This CDR3 contains 15 residues. Per the germline V gene, CDR1 is MNHNY and CDR2 is SVGAGI (reference sequence). V was clipped by 0 bases and J by 3 bases; unmatched bases: 2. The CDR3 spells CASSYSGGVYNEQFF. CDR3 sequence (DNA): TGTGCCAGCAGTTACTCTGGGGGGGTCTACAATGAGCAGTTCTTC.

This chain connects TRBV27 to TRBJ2-3; TRBD1 matches 8 bases. The ends lost 9 bases at V and 4 bases at J; junction bases unmatched: 12. The CDR3 extends over 15 amino acids. CDR1 and CDR2 from the germline V gene are MNHEY and SMNVEV (reference sequence). CDR3: CASTDRAAMSDTQYF. CDR3 bases: TGTGCCAGTACGGACAGGGCGGCGATGTCAGATACGCAGTATTTT.

This clone was observed a handful of times. The rearrangement links TRBV5-1 to TRBJ2-3; perhaps TRBD2 as D (5 bases). V lost 0 bases to trimming and J lost 2 bases, with 10 bases between them. Per germline, CDR1 SGHRS and CDR2 YFSETQ. The length of the CDR3 is 15 residues. CDR3 protein: CASSLGPADTDTQYF. The CDR3, as DNA: TGCGCCAGCAGCTTGGGTCCAGCGGACACAGATACGCAGTATTTT.

The V and J genes are TRBV6-5 and TRBJ1-5; D remains unclear. There are 14 residues in the CDR3. Trimming took 10 bases from V and 2 from J, leaving 15 bases between them. CDR1 is MNHEY, CDR2 SVGAGI, per germline. CDR3 protein: CATETGSGNQPQHF. The CDR3 nucleotides read TGTGCCACCGAGACGGGGAGTGGCAATCAGCCCCAGCATTTT.

The gene calls are TRBV28 and TRBJ1-2, with 11 bases lining up with TRBD1. The J segment lost 2 bases and the V segment lost 4 bases, leaving 6 bases of the junction unmatched. Looked up from germline, CDR1 is MDHEN and CDR2 is SYDVKM. This CDR3 comprises 16 residues. CDR3 sequence (DNA): TGTGCCAGCAGTTCGGGTGGACAGGGGGCAAACTATGGCTACACCTTC. Amino acid sequence: CASSSGGQGANYGYTF.

The V call is TRBV30, the J call TRBJ2-1, with TRBD1 matching over 7 bases. Germline CDR1 and CDR2: GTSNPN and SVGIG (reference sequence). V was pared by 3 bases and J by 3 bases, with 11 bases of the junction left unmatched. The CDR3 length is 16 residues. CDR3 nucleotide sequence: TGTGCCTGGAGAGCGGCCGGGACAGCCGGCTACAATGAGCAGTTCTTC. This codes for CAWRAAGTAGYNEQFF.

The chain recombines TRBV10-3 with TRBJ2-1; a possible D gene is TRBD2 (5 bases). The germline gives CDR1 ENHRY, CDR2 SYGVKD. V was trimmed by 8 bases and J by 8 bases, leaving 16 bases between them. CDR3 length: 13 amino acids. Here the CDR3 DNA reads TGTGCCATCCAACTAGACGAAAGGTATGAGCAGTTCTTC. This encodes CAIQLDERYEQFF.

This chain links TRBV5-5 with TRBJ2-2; TRBD1 matches 9 bases. The germline V gene has CDR1 SGHKS and CDR2 YYEKEE (reference sequence). The CDR3 extends over 16 amino acids. V trimming: 2 bases; J trimming: 6 bases; junction bases outside the gene matches: 8. DNA of the CDR3: TGTGCCAGCAGCTTACAGGGGGCTTTTATCTCCGGGGAGCTGTTTTTT. Amino acids: CASSLQGAFISGELFF.

The rearrangement joins TRBV7-2 to TRBJ1-2; tentatively, D is TRBD1 (5 bases). This CDR3 has 14 residues. CDR1 and CDR2 (germline): SGHTA, FQGNSA. V gave up 2 bases and J gave up 3 bases, with 10 bases separating them. CDR3 protein: CASSLQGGDYGYTF. The CDR3 DNA sequence: TGTGCCAGCAGCTTACAGGGTGGAGACTATGGCTACACCTTC.

V is TRBV6-5 and J is TRBJ2-7, with D unresolved. Trimming stripped 8 bases from V and 2 bases from J, with 19 bases between. The CDR3 runs 15 residues. Germline V lookup: CDR1 MNHEY, CDR2 SVGAGI. The CDR3 spells CASRPTQSNTYEQYF. CDR3 nucleotide sequence: TGTGCCAGCCGACCGACCCAGAGTAATACCTACGAGCAGTACTTC.

V usage is TRBV5-1 and J usage is TRBJ2-1; 7 bases align to TRBD2. Germline CDR1 reads SGHRS; CDR2 reads YFSETQ. The V segment lost 7 bases and the J segment 6 bases; nucleotides outside the gene matches: 10. This CDR3 comprises 14 residues. As DNA, the CDR3 is TGCGCCAGCGAACCCAGCGGGGTGAGCAATGAGCAGTTCTTC. Protein: CASEPSGVSNEQFF.

The V and J genes are TRBV2 and TRBJ2-1; D gene uncertain. This CDR3 region has 14 residues. Between the trimmed V and J ends, which lost 4 bases and 0 bases, there was a span of 7 bases. Germline V lookup: CDR1 SNHLY, CDR2 FYNNEI. The CDR3, as DNA: TGTGCCAGCAGTGGGGCGAACTCCTACAATGAGCAGTTCTTC. Translation: CASSGANSYNEQFF.

The V and J genes are TRBV6-5 and TRBJ2-2; D is perhaps TRBD2 (6 bases). This CDR3 contains 15 residues. CDR1 is MNHEY, CDR2 SVGAGI, per germline. V was pared by 8 bases and J by 5 bases, with 18 bases between. The CDR3 loop is CASSMPAGATGELFF. The CDR3 nucleotides are TGTGCCAGCTCCATGCCAGCGGGTGCTACCGGGGAGCTGTTTTTT.

The chain is built from TRBV27 and TRBJ2-2, with a possible D match to TRBD2 (6 bases). CDR3 size: 14 residues. Trimming stripped 7 bases from V and 6 bases from J, with 15 bases between. Germline V gene sequence: CDR1 MNHEY, CDR2 SMNVEV (reference sequence). The CDR3 sequence: CASTGRERSGELFF. The DNA of the CDR3 is TGTGCCAGCACCGGGAGAGAAAGGTCCGGGGAGCTGTTTTTT.

The rearrangement joins TRBV7-2 to TRBJ1-5, with D possibly matching TRBD1 (6 bases). The CDR3 runs to 15 residues. CDR1 and CDR2 from the germline V gene are SGHTA and FQGNSA. Deletions cut 1 base from V and 8 bases from J, with 15 bases between. CDR3 in amino acids: CASSLVSGGVEPQHF. In DNA, the CDR3 is TGTGCCAGCAGCTTAGTGAGCGGGGGCGTGGAGCCCCAGCATTTT.

This chain connects TRBV6-5 to TRBJ2-7; TRBD2 is a possible D gene (7 bases). The CDR3 is 15 residues long. Germline lookup yields CDR1 MNHEY and CDR2 SVGAGI. V lost 8 bases and J 7 bases, leaving 24 bases between the germline ends. The CDR3 sequence: CASRMGGTGGGEQYF. CDR3 nucleotide sequence: TGTGCCAGCCGGATGGGGGGGACCGGAGGGGGAGAGCAGTACTTC.

Of note for this clone: This CDR3 is also generated by other DNA sequences in the sample. The genes are TRBV15 and TRBJ2-5; D ambiguous. Germline CDR1 LNHNV, CDR2 YYDKDF (reference sequence). V lost 0 bases, J lost 5 bases, and 4 bases lay in between. The CDR3 runs to 12 residues. CDR3 in amino acids: CATSRDIETQYF. The CDR3 DNA is TGTGCCACCAGCAGAGACATTGAGACCCAGTACTTC.

The gene calls are TRBV27 and TRBJ2-7, with a tentative D call TRBD1 (5 bases). The CDR3 is made up of 15 amino acids. The ends were cut back, 5 bases at V and 0 bases at J, with 14 bases in the middle. CDR1 and CDR2 from the germline V gene are MNHEY and SMNVEV (reference sequence). CDR3 DNA sequence: TGTGCCAGCAGTCAAGACTGGCAGGGCTCCTACGAGCAGTACTTC. Residues: CASSQDWQGSYEQYF.

This clone was seen a handful of times. DNA for the CDR3: TGCGCCAGCAGTGCCCTAGCGGCTGATACGCAGTATTTT. This sequence encodes CASSALAADTQYF. This chain uses TRBV10-1 with TRBJ2-3, with 7 bases lining up with TRBD2. Germline CDR1 and CDR2: WNHNN and SYGVQD (reference sequence). Trimming cost V 4 bases and J 6 bases; bases outside gene matches: 4. The CDR3 spans 13 residues.

The V call is TRBV30, the J call TRBJ1-1; tentative D call: TRBD1 (6 bases). The length of the CDR3 is 12 residues. CDR1 is GTSNPN, CDR2 SVGIG, per germline (reference sequence). The germline V and J ends were trimmed by 5 bases and 0 bases, with 7 bases remaining between them. CDR3 in amino acids: CAWGQMNTEAFF. The CDR3 DNA sequence: TGTGCCTGGGGACAGATGAACACTGAAGCTTTCTTT.

The chain is built from TRBV11-3 and TRBJ2-2; the match to TRBD1 covers 9 bases. With 6 bases clipped from V and 2 bases from J, the junction kept 4 bases outside the gene matches. The CDR3 runs 15 residues. The germline gives CDR1 SGHNT, CDR2 YENEEA. CDR3 sequence: CASRPGQGNTGELFF. Written as DNA, the CDR3 is TGTGCCAGCAGGCCGGGACAGGGTAACACCGGGGAGCTGTTTTTT.

The chain uses TRBV6-1 and TRBJ2-5, with D unresolved. This CDR3 has 12 residues. V gave up 3 bases and J gave up 5 bases, with 7 bases separating them. Germline assignment: CDR1 MNHNS and CDR2 SASEGT. CDR3 sequence: CASSETRETQYF. In nucleotides, the CDR3 is TGTGCCAGCAGTGAGACGAGGGAGACCCAGTACTTC.

The chain links TRBV18 to TRBJ2-3, with no clear D. The CDR3 loop spans 14 amino acids. Trimming cost V 0 bases and J 2 bases, with 6 bases left between them. Per germline, CDR1 KGHSH and CDR2 LQKENI. DNA for the CDR3: TGTGCCAGCTCACCACCGATGACCACAGATACGCAGTATTTT. Translation gives CASSPPMTTDTQYF.

The genes are TRBV29-1 and TRBJ1-1; D is undetermined. The germline gives CDR1 SQVTM, CDR2 ANQGSEA. The V end was cut by 4 bases, the J end by 5 bases, with 8 bases between. The CDR3 sequence is 11 residues long. DNA for the CDR3: TGCAGCGTTGGTGAGGGAACTGAAGCTTTCTTT. It encodes CSVGEGTEAFF.

The J gene is TRBJ1-3, the V gene TRBV5-1; D is ambiguous. V lost 5 bases and J lost 0, with 9 bases in between. The germline CDR1 and CDR2 sequences are SGHRS and YFSETQ. CDR3 length: 14 residues. The CDR3 loop reads CASSMYTSGNTIYF. CDR3 bases: TGCGCCAGCAGTATGTATACCTCTGGAAACACCATATATTTT.

This clone was seen a single time. The chain uses TRBV7-8 and TRBJ2-5; D gene unclear. Deletions cut 1 base from V and 2 bases from J, with 8 bases between. CDR3 size: 14 residues. CDR1 is SGHVS and CDR2 is FQNEAQ in the germline V gene. The CDR3 loop reads CASSLGGQQETQYF. The CDR3 DNA reads as TGTGCCAGCAGCTTAGGTGGCCAACAAGAGACCCAGTACTTC.

This clone was picked up a small number of times. The chain recombines TRBV19 with TRBJ1-2, with a tentative D call TRBD1 (5 bases). Germline CDR1 reads LNHDA; CDR2 reads SQIVND (reference sequence). The CDR3 spans 15 residues. With 4 bases removed from V and 0 bases from J, the gap between germline ends came to 12 bases. This chain's CDR3 is CASSTDSGPNYGYTF. The CDR3 DNA follows: TGTGCCAGTAGTACGGATTCAGGGCCTAACTATGGCTACACCTTC.

The V gene is TRBV5-6, the J gene TRBJ2-1; D unclear. The V gene lost 1 base and the J gene lost 5 bases, with 13 bases spanning the gap. The germline V gene has CDR1 SGHDT and CDR2 YYEEEE. The CDR3 extends over 15 amino acids. CDR3 bases: TGTGCCAGCAGCTTGCTACTACACAAAAACAATGAGCAGTTCTTC. Protein: CASSLLLHKNNEQFF.

This sequence joins TRBV29-1 and TRBJ1-1, with 8 bases aligning to TRBD1. The CDR3 is 13 residues long. After removal of 7 bases from V and 5 bases from J, the junction contained 9 bases not matched to a gene. Per the germline V gene, CDR1 is SQVTM and CDR2 is ANQGSEA. The CDR3 DNA follows: TGCAGCGCCGACAGGGGCGGGGGAACTGAAGCTTTCTTT. As protein: CSADRGGGTEAFF.